This TCR beta chain was obtained from a study of cytomegalovirus exposure and HLA in healthy donors. Researchers ran the PCR with 60 Vbeta and 13 Jbeta primers. Clones were sequenced by immunoSEQ multiplex PCR, and TCRdb holds only the in-frame ones, with some missing. In the table there are 150,000 to 200,000 clones, roughly 84% of which are singletons. This TCR came from a boy aged 2 to 9 in good health and CMV-seronegative. What was sequenced was PBMCs.

Here the CDR3 reads CSVGGTITDTQYF. In nucleotides, the CDR3 is TGCAGCGTTGGAGGGACTATCACAGATACGCAGTATTTT. V usage is TRBV29-1 and J usage is TRBJ2-3; 7 bases fit TRBD2. Germline CDR1 is SQVTM and CDR2 is ANQGSEA. Trimming at V came to 4 bases and at J to 2 bases, leaving 3 bases not matched to a gene. This CDR3 is built from 13 residues.